This TCR beta chain is drawn from a study of technical replicates of blood from a few donors. Assay: immunoSEQ multiplex PCR; the TCRdb copy retains only in-frame clones and omits some. The data show tens of thousands of clones, just under 95% seen once. Germline V gene data show CDR1 as SEHNR and CDR2 as FQNEAQ (reference sequence). This CDR3 contains 14 residues. J lost 2 bases, V lost 5 bases, and 5 bases had no gene match. The chain employs TRBV7-9 and TRBJ1-2; 7 bases are a match to TRBD1. Sequenced: T cells isolated from PBMCs. The TCR comes from a human donor in good health. The CDR3 region has the DNA TGTGCCAGCAGCAAACCGGGACAGAACTATGGCTACACCTTC. Translation: CASSKPGQNYGYTF.